Listed below are T cell receptor beta chains from one sample, sequenced in a study of shared clonotypes between healthy human individuals. Sequenced by immunoSEQ multiplex PCR; TCRdb stores in-frame clones only, minus some. The sample lists some 2,000,000 clones; approximately 94% were seen once. Sequenced input: naive CD4+ T cells sorted from blood. Receptor source: a man younger than 35 in good health. The CDR3 runs from the conserved cysteine through the conserved F or W. The order of the fields is V gene, D gene, J gene, CDR3 length, clone size, CDR3 protein, CDR3 DNA. The D gene is left open where the match is weak. Clone size appears in some rows only: once, few, many, or a class for an expanded clone.

>TRBV27|-|TRBJ1-1|14|-
CASSIRQTNTEAFF
TGTGCCAGCAGCATTAGACAGACGAACACTGAAGCTTTCTTT
>TRBV6-1|-|TRBJ1-5|13|-
CASSGTSNQPQHF
TGTGCCAGTTCTGGGACGAGCAATCAGCCCCAGCATTTT
>TRBV11-2|TRBD2|TRBJ2-3|17|-
CASSPTTSGGRTDTQYF
TGTGCCAGCAGCCCAACGACTAGCGGGGGGCGCACAGATACGCAGTATTTT
>TRBV2|TRBD1|TRBJ2-2|15|-
CASSGYRGNTGELFF
TGTGCCAGCAGTGGATACAGGGGGAACACCGGGGAGCTGTTTTTT
>TRBV19|-|TRBJ1-5|12|-
CASTRGNQPQHF
TGTGCCAGTACGAGGGGTAATCAGCCCCAGCATTTT
>TRBV6-1|-|TRBJ2-2|13|few
CASSSIVAGELFF
TGTGCCAGCAGTTCCATAGTGGCCGGGGAGCTGTTTTTT
>TRBV7-2|-|TRBJ2-7|16|once
CASSSPLRDANYEQYF
TGTGCCAGCAGTTCTCCTCTCCGGGACGCTAACTACGAGCAGTACTTC
>TRBV11-2|-|TRBJ1-1|14|-
CASSFIFMNTEAFF
TGTGCCAGCAGCTTCATCTTCATGAACACTGAAGCTTTCTTT
>TRBV27|-|TRBJ1-2|15|-
CASSRNPPTSYGYTF
TGTGCCAGCAGTCGCAACCCCCCTACTTCCTATGGCTACACCTTC
>TRBV6-1|TRBD1|TRBJ2-1|15|-
CASSRGDRVTNEQFF
TGTGCCAGCAGTCGCGGAGACAGGGTAACCAATGAGCAGTTCTTC
>TRBV4-3|-|TRBJ1-1|18|few
CASSQDSSRVEGNTEAFF
TGCGCCAGCAGCCAAGATTCGTCCCGGGTGGAGGGAAACACTGAAGCTTTCTTT
>TRBV15|-|TRBJ2-3|17|-
CATSRVVAQRSTDTQYF
TGTGCCACCAGCAGAGTGGTCGCCCAGCGGAGCACAGATACGCAGTATTTT
>TRBV19|-|TRBJ1-1|13|-
CASTRTENTEAFF
TGTGCCAGTACCAGGACGGAGAACACTGAAGCTTTCTTT
>TRBV7-9|-|TRBJ1-1|14|-
CASSFQGMNTEAFF
TGTGCCAGCAGCTTTCAGGGAATGAACACTGAAGCTTTCTTT
>TRBV9|TRBD1|TRBJ2-2|15|-
CASSVWTGVTGELFF
TGTGCCAGCAGCGTATGGACAGGGGTCACCGGGGAGCTGTTTTTT
>TRBV9|TRBD2|TRBJ2-1|16|-
CASSAGGLAVYNEQFF
TGTGCCAGCAGCGCCGGAGGACTAGCGGTCTACAATGAGCAGTTCTTC
>TRBV6-1|TRBD2|TRBJ2-1|16|-
CASSEVERRGYNEQFF
TGTGCCAGCAGTGAAGTCGAAAGGCGGGGGTACAATGAGCAGTTCTTC
>TRBV7-2|-|TRBJ1-1|14|-
CASSSGSLNTEAFF
TGTGCCAGCAGCTCGGGGTCCCTAAACACTGAAGCTTTCTTT
>TRBV6-1|TRBD2|TRBJ2-2|16|-
CASSDTSGRNTGELFF
TGTGCCAGCAGTGACACTAGCGGGAGAAACACCGGGGAGCTGTTTTTT
>TRBV7-2|TRBD1|TRBJ2-7|15|-
CASSLSGTANYEQYF
TGTGCCAGCAGCTTGTCCGGGACAGCGAACTACGAGCAGTACTTC
>TRBV4-2|TRBD2|TRBJ2-7|12|-
CASSQGKAGDPF
TGTGCCAGCAGCCAAGGAAAAGCGGGGGATCCCTTC
>TRBV19|-|TRBJ2-1|17|-
CASSMGAGLVSYNEQFF
TGTGCCAGTAGTATGGGGGCAGGGCTAGTCTCCTACAATGAGCAGTTCTTC
>TRBV9|-|TRBJ2-5|14|-
CASSVGSLQETQYF
TGTGCCAGCAGCGTAGGGAGCCTCCAAGAGACCCAGTACTTC
>TRBV25-1|-|TRBJ1-3|16|-
CASSELGGASGNTIYF
TGTGCCAGCAGTGAATTGGGTGGGGCCTCTGGAAACACCATATATTTT
>TRBV5-4|-|TRBJ2-1|16|-
CASSFAGISSYNEQFF
TGTGCCAGCAGCTTCGCAGGGATTAGCTCCTACAATGAGCAGTTCTTC
>TRBV19|TRBD1|TRBJ2-7|16|-
CASSPRGQGNYYEQYF
TGTGCCAGTAGTCCCCGGGGACAGGGTAATTACTACGAGCAGTACTTC
>TRBV27|-|TRBJ1-2|14|-
CASSLTYRAYGYTF
TGTGCCAGCAGTTTAACTTACAGAGCCTATGGCTACACCTTC
>TRBV7-2|-|TRBJ2-7|15|-
CASSLGDSSIYEQYF
TGTGCCAGCAGCTTAGGCGATAGCTCGATCTACGAGCAGTACTTC
>TRBV11-2|-|TRBJ1-6|14|few
CASSLSDDNSPLHF
TGTGCCAGCAGCTTAAGTGACGATAATTCACCCCTCCACTTT
>TRBV5-1|TRBD1|TRBJ2-7|15|-
CASSINRGSSYEQYF
TGCGCCAGCAGCATAAACAGGGGGAGCTCCTACGAGCAGTACTTC
>TRBV11-2|TRBD2|TRBJ2-7|14|-
CASSLGSRGDEQYF
TGTGCCAGCAGCTTAGGGAGCCGGGGGGACGAGCAGTACTTC
>TRBV10-1|-|TRBJ2-1|13|-
CASSGDAYNEQFF
TGCGCCAGCAGTGGAGACGCCTACAATGAGCAGTTCTTC
>TRBV27|-|TRBJ1-5|13|-
CASSYGAGQPQHF
TGTGCCAGCAGTTACGGGGCAGGTCAGCCCCAGCATTTT
>TRBV6-5|-|TRBJ2-7|11|once
CASSYLLEQYF
TGTGCCAGCAGTTATCTCCTCGAGCAGTACTTC
>TRBV7-9|-|TRBJ1-4|16|once
CASSLGTVATNEKLFF
TGTGCCAGCAGCCTAGGGACGGTGGCAACTAATGAAAAACTGTTTTTT
>TRBV30|TRBD1|TRBJ2-1|15|-
CAWSGGQGSYNEQFF
TGTGCCTGGAGTGGCGGACAGGGGTCCTACAATGAGCAGTTCTTC
>TRBV19|TRBD1|TRBJ2-3|16|-
CASSITGTGGLGTQYF
TGTGCCAGTAGTATAACCGGGACAGGGGGCTTGGGTACGCAGTATTTT
>TRBV12-5|-|TRBJ2-2|16|-
CASGLVQGSHTGELFF
TGTGCTAGTGGTTTGGTACAGGGTTCGCACACCGGGGAGCTGTTTTTT
>TRBV7-9|-|TRBJ1-6|15|few
CASSSQSLSNSPLHF
TGTGCCAGCAGCTCGCAGTCCCTTTCCAATTCACCCCTCCACTTT
>TRBV27|-|TRBJ2-1|16|-
CASSLSERKIYNEQFF
TGTGCCAGCAGTTTATCGGAGCGGAAAATTTACAATGAGCAGTTCTTC
>TRBV29-1|-|TRBJ2-5|14|-
CSVEGQGLGETQYF
TGCAGCGTTGAAGGTCAGGGGCTCGGGGAGACCCAGTACTTC
>TRBV29-1|-|TRBJ1-2|14|-
CSVEDRGEGYGYTF
TGCAGCGTTGAAGATCGGGGCGAGGGGTATGGCTACACCTTC
>TRBV30|-|TRBJ1-6|12|-
CAWIGKGSPLHF
TGTGCCTGGATAGGGAAGGGTTCACCCCTCCACTTT
>TRBV6-6|-|TRBJ2-3|13|-
CASSSRVSDTQYF
TGTGCCAGCAGTTCCAGGGTATCAGATACGCAGTATTTT
>TRBV19|-|TRBJ2-7|15|once
CASSIDLIRAYEQYF
TGTGCCAGTAGTATAGATCTAATTCGGGCCTACGAGCAGTACTTC
>TRBV28|-|TRBJ1-1|14|-
CACRDPRGGTEAFF
TGTGCCTGCCGGGACCCCCGCGGGGGAACTGAAGCTTTCTTT
>TRBV5-1|-|TRBJ1-3|15|-
CASSLEGHSGNTIYF
TGCGCCAGCAGCTTGGAGGGACACTCTGGAAACACCATATATTTT
>TRBV5-1|-|TRBJ2-6|18|-
CASSFSGTPLSGANVLTF
TGCGCCAGCAGCTTCTCCGGGACACCACTCTCTGGGGCCAACGTCCTGACTTTC
>TRBV11-2|-|TRBJ2-7|14|-
CASSSRVQAYEQYF
TGTGCCAGCAGCTCCAGGGTACAAGCCTACGAGCAGTACTTC
>TRBV5-1|-|TRBJ1-4|16|once
CASSLEGTPSLEKLFF
TGCGCCAGCAGCTTGGAAGGGACACCTTCACTTGAAAAACTGTTTTTT
>TRBV10-3|TRBD2|TRBJ2-1|13|-
CATHSGADNEQFF
TGTGCCACTCATAGCGGGGCTGACAATGAGCAGTTCTTC
>TRBV5-4|-|TRBJ2-6|15|-
CASSSQGSGANVLTF
TGTGCCAGCAGCTCCCAGGGGTCCGGGGCCAACGTCCTGACTTTC
>TRBV20-1|-|TRBJ1-4|11|once
CSARTGEKLFF
TGCAGTGCTAGAACCGGGGAAAAACTGTTTTTT